The rows below give T cell receptor beta chains drawn from one sample of a study of CD8 T cells in ankylosing spondylitis. TCRdb used MiXCR to reprocess the 5' RACE reads, holding one entry per CDR3 protein. This table holds about 460,000 distinct CDR3 sequences, 5.3% found once. The sequenced sample consisted of blood, either unsorted or a sorted T cell fraction (not recorded which). All receptors come from a male donor with ankylosing spondylitis. Both conserved end residues are part of each CDR3. The D gene is left open where the match is weak. Expanded clones are given a class, and other clones once, few, many or no size at all.

few,-,TRBJ2-1,TRBV20-1,TGCAGTGCCCGCGATTTTGGCCCTGAGCAGTTCTTC,CSARDFGPEQFF
many,-,TRBJ1-1,TRBV28,TGTGCCAGCCATTGGGGCACTGAAGCTTTCTTT,CASHWGTEAFF
many,TRBD2,TRBJ2-1,TRBV18,TGTGCCAGCTCACCACCGACGCGGGAGGAGCAGTTCTTC,CASSPPTREEQFF
many,-,TRBJ2-7,TRBV29-1,TGCAGCGTTGAAGAGGACAGATTGATGGGGGAGCAGTACTTC,CSVEEDRLMGEQYF
many,-,TRBJ2-7,TRBV7-2,TGTGCCAGCAGCTTAGTTAGAGCTTCCTACGAGCAGTACTTC,CASSLVRASYEQYF
many,-,TRBJ1-1,TRBV5-6,TGTGCCAGCAGGTTTCTTATGAACACTGAAGCTTTCTTT,CASRFLMNTEAFF
many,TRBD1,TRBJ2-7,TRBV11-2,TGTGCCAGCAGCTTAGTCCACAGGGGGCGCGTCTTCGGCGGCCACGAGCAGTACTTC,CASSLVHRGRVFGGHEQYF
many,-,TRBJ2-7,TRBV7-2,TGTGCCAGCAGCTTAAACGGTGGCGTTAGCTCCTACGAGCAGTACTTC,CASSLNGGVSSYEQYF
many,-,TRBJ1-2,TRBV28,TGTGCCAGCAGTTCCCGGAACTATGGCTACACCTTC,CASSSRNYGYTF
many,-,TRBJ2-7,TRBV28,TGTGCCAGCAGTTCACTTTGGGGCTACGAGCAGTACTTC,CASSSLWGYEQYF
many,-,TRBJ2-1,TRBV5-5,TGTGCCAGCAGCTTGGAAGCGACTAGCTCCTACAATGAGCAGTTCTTC,CASSLEATSSYNEQFF
-,-,TRBJ2-3,TRBV11-2,TGTGCCAGCAGCTTGACACTAGCCGTCGATACGCAGTATTTT,CASSLTLAVDTQYF
many,-,TRBJ1-4,TRBV5-1,TGCGCCAGCAGCGGGGCGGTATCAACTAATGAAAAACTGTTTTTT,CASSGAVSTNEKLFF
many,-,TRBJ1-5,TRBV7-2,TGTGCCAGCAGCTTGTTCCGGGAACAGCCCCAGCATTTT,CASSLFREQPQHF
few,-,TRBJ2-6,TRBV4-2,TGTGCCAGCAGCCAAGGTCGCCTCGCTGGGGCCAACGTCCTGACTTTC,CASSQGRLAGANVLTF